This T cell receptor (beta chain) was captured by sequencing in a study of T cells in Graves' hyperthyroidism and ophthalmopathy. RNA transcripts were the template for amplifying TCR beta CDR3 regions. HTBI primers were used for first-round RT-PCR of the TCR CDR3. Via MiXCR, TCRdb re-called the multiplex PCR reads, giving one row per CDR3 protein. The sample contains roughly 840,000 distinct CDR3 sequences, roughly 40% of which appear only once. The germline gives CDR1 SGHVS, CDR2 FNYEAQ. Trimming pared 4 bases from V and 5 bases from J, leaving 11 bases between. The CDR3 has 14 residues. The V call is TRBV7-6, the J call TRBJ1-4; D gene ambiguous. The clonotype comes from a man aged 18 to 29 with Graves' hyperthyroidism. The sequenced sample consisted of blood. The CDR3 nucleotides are TGTGCCAGCAGCTCGAGGAGAGTCAATGAAAAACTGTTTTTT. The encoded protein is CASSSRRVNEKLFF. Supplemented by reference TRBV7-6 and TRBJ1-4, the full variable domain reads GAGVSQSPRYKVTKRGQDVALRCDPISGHVSLYWYRQALGQGPEFLTYFNYEAQQDKSGLPNDRFSAERPEGSISTLTIQRTEQRDSAMYRCASSSRRVNEKLFFGSGTQLSVL.